Sequencing of this T cell receptor (beta chain) was carried out in a study of blood T cell repertoires in COVID-19. Study in general: The analysed material was cDNA or gDNA that came from T cells, B-cell-depleted T cells, or PBMCs.

V was trimmed by 3 bases and J by 3 bases, leaving 12 bases between them. CDR1 is MNHNS and CDR2 is SASEGT in the germline V gene. The CDR3 is 14 residues long. In the source study's methods: Reference gene primer amplification gave estimated nucleated cell counts. The repertoire was sequenced with immunoSEQ multiplex PCR; TCRdb's copy has only in-frame clones and lacks some. The V and J calls and clone size were taken over from that table, and D and trimming were inferred from the DNA. This table has under 500,000 clones, nearly 90% appearing once. Material: PBMCs or T cells enriched from blood (not recorded which). The chain employs TRBV6-1 and TRBJ2-7; perhaps TRBD2 as D (5 bases). The TCR sequence derives from a young woman with acute COVID-19. The CDR3 sequence is CASSEARAGYEQYF. As DNA, the CDR3 is TGTGCCAGCAGTGAGGCTAGGGCGGGCTACGAGCAGTACTTC.